This entry lists 8 T cell receptor beta chains sequenced from one sample in a study of shared clonotypes between healthy human individuals. Naive CD8 isolation took CD45RO-negative cells positively selected for CCR7 and excluded terminally differentiated effector memory CD45RA+ cells. The protocol was immunoSEQ multiplex PCR, while the TCRdb copy is restricted to in-frame clones and leaves out a portion. Counted here are 750,000 to 1,000,000 clones, 80% to 95% occurring once; the ten biggest clones make up under 30%. The sample was naive CD8+ T cells sorted from blood. All receptors come from a man aged 25-40 years in good health.

This chain uses TRBV7-8 with TRBJ2-5; D might be TRBD2 (6 bases). CDR3 size: 14 residues. V lost 3 bases to trimming and J lost 2 bases, with 10 bases between them. Germline CDR1 SGHVS, CDR2 FQNEAQ. The CDR3: CASSFPGLQETQYF. The CDR3 nucleotides are TGTGCCAGCAGCTTTCCGGGACTTCAAGAGACCCAGTACTTC.

The chain is built from TRBV27 and TRBJ1-2, with D possibly being TRBD1 (6 bases). The germline gives CDR1 MNHEY, CDR2 SMNVEV (reference sequence). Trimming removed 2 bases from V and 4 bases from J, with 14 bases in between. The CDR3 sequence is 15 residues long. The CDR3 DNA is TGTGCCAGCAGTTTAGGTACAGGGAAGTCCTATGGCTACACCTTC. Translated: CASSLGTGKSYGYTF.

The rearrangement uses TRBV28 and TRBJ2-3; D remains unclear. The CDR3 length is 15 residues. Trimming removed 4 bases from V and 0 bases from J, with 11 bases in between. Germline CDR1 reads MDHEN; CDR2 reads SYDVKM. Here the CDR3 reads CASSSRALSTDTQYF. Here the CDR3 DNA reads TGTGCCAGCAGTTCAAGGGCTCTTAGCACAGATACGCAGTATTTT. The whole variable domain, filled in from reference TRBV28 and TRBJ2-3, reads DVKVTQSSRYLVKRTGEKVFLECVQDMDHENMFWYRQDPGLGLRLIYFSYDVKMKEKGDIPEGYSVSREKKERFSLILESASTNQTSMYLCASSSRALSTDTQYFGPGTRLTVL.

The chain carries TRBV7-8 and TRBJ2-7; no reliable D call. The V end lost 4 bases, the J end lost 5 bases, and 12 bases lay between the germline ends. The CDR3 loop spans 13 amino acids. Germline loops: CDR1 SGHVS, CDR2 FQNEAQ. The CDR3 region is CASSSTVRDEQYF. CDR3 nucleotides: TGTGCCAGCAGCTCGACGGTTCGAGACGAGCAGTACTTC.

The CDR3 DNA is TGTGCCAGCAGTTTCCCAGACGGACAGGGAGTGAAAGATACGCAGTATTTT. The encoded protein is CASSFPDGQGVKDTQYF. The J gene is TRBJ2-3, the V gene TRBV28, with TRBD1 identical over 8 bases. V shed 3 bases and J 5 bases; nucleotides not matched to a gene: 13. From germline, CDR1 is MDHEN and CDR2 SYDVKM. The CDR3 is made up of 17 amino acids.

The chain couples TRBV10-3 to TRBJ2-3; either TRBD1 or TRBD2 may fit D (5 bases each). The CDR3 has 12 amino acids. Trimming cost V 4 bases and J 6 bases, with 8 bases left between them. CDR1 is ENHRY, CDR2 SYGVKD, per germline. CDR3 coding DNA: TGTGCCATCAGTGGTGGGGGTGATACGCAGTATTTT. Its translation: CAISGGGDTQYF.

The chain joins TRBV6-6 to TRBJ2-2, with D maybe TRBD1 (6 bases). The V gene's germline CDR1 is MNHNY and CDR2 SVGAGI (reference sequence). Trimming stripped 6 bases from V and 3 bases from J, with 17 bases between. The CDR3 runs to 16 residues. The DNA of the CDR3 is TGTGCCAGCAGCTCTGCCGGGACAAGTGACACCGGGGAGCTGTTTTTT. Translating gives CASSSAGTSDTGELFF.

This clone has just one count. This chain uses TRBV13 with TRBJ1-1, with D uncertain. The CDR3 is 17 amino acids. Germline V CDR1 and CDR2: PRHDT, FYEKMQ (reference sequence). The germline V and J ends were trimmed by 4 bases and 1 base, with 19 bases remaining between them. CDR3 sequence (DNA): TGTGCCAGCAGCTCAACAGACGCAGGCAGACGGAACACTGAAGCTTTCTTT. It is translated as CASSSTDAGRRNTEAFF.